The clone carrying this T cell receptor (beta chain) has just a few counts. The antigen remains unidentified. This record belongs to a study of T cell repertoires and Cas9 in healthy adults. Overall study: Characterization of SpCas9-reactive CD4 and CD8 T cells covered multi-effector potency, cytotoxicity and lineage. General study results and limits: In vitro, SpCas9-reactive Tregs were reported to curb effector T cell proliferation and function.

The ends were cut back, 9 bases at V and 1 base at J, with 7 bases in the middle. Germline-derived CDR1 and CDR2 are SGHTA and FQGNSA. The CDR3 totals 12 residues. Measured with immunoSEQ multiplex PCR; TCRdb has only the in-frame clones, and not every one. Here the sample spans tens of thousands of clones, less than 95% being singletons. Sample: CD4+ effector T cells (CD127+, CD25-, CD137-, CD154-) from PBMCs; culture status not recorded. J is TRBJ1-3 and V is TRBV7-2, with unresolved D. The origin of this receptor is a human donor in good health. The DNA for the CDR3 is TGTGCCAGTAAGGAATCTGGAAACACCATATATTTT. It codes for CASKESGNTIYF. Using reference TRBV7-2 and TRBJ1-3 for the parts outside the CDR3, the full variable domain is GAGVSQSPSNKVTEKGKDVELRCDPISGHTALYWYRQSLGQGLEFLIYFQGNSAPDKSGLPSDRFSAERTGGSVSTLTIQRTQQEDSAVYLCASKESGNTIYFGEGSWLTVV.